The rows below give T cell receptor beta chains drawn from one sample of a study of CD8+ T cells in alopecia areata. The protocol was immunoSEQ multiplex PCR, while the TCRdb copy is restricted to in-frame clones and leaves out a portion. The sample lists around 65,000 clones; about half were seen once. The input for sequencing was CD8+ T cells sorted from blood, taken at week 0. Receptor source: a human donor with alopecia areata. Each CDR3 is given with its conserved first and last residue. Fields, in order: J gene, V gene, clone size, D gene, CDR3 length, CDR3 protein, CDR3 DNA. The D gene is left open where the match is weak. Clone size is not always given. Where it is, it says once, few, many or a class for expanded clones.

TRBJ2-1,TRBV30,NA,TRBD2,14,CALEGGSGDNEQFF,TGTGCCCTAGAAGGCGGGAGTGGGGACAATGAGCAGTTCTTC
TRBJ2-1,TRBV11-1,NA,TRBD2,16,CASSLLAGGPESEQFF,TGTGCCAGCAGCTTACTAGCGGGAGGGCCTGAGAGTGAGCAGTTCTTC
TRBJ2-1,TRBV7-9,NA,TRBD1,15,CASSSIRTGAHEQFF,TGTGCCAGCAGCTCCATTCGTACAGGGGCCCATGAGCAGTTCTTC
TRBJ1-1,TRBV5-1,many,NA,12,CASRGMNTEAFF,TGCGCCAGCAGGGGAATGAACACTGAAGCTTTCTTT
TRBJ1-5,TRBV9,NA,TRBD1,14,CASSRDRDDQPQHF,TGTGCCAGCAGCCGGGACAGGGATGATCAGCCCCAGCATTTT
TRBJ2-7,TRBV7-2,NA,NA,14,CASSLSGGQDEQYF,TGTGCCAGCAGCTTGTCGGGGGGCCAGGACGAGCAGTACTTC
TRBJ1-1,TRBV29-1,NA,NA,12,CSVDGIATEAFF,TGCAGCGTTGACGGGATTGCTACTGAAGCTTTCTTT
TRBJ2-3,TRBV4-1,NA,TRBD2,15,CASSQGAGRGDTQYF,TGCGCCAGCAGCCAAGGGGCGGGGAGGGGAGATACGCAGTATTTT
TRBJ2-6,TRBV29-1,few,NA,16,CSVFGVPSSGANVLTF,TGCAGCGTTTTCGGGGTACCAAGCTCTGGGGCCAACGTCCTGACTTTC
TRBJ2-1,TRBV4-1,few,TRBD2,16,CASSQQAGVAYNEQFF,TGCGCCAGCAGCCAACAAGCGGGAGTTGCCTACAATGAGCAGTTCTTC
TRBJ2-3,TRBV29-1,few,NA,13,CSVESGSTDTQYF,TGCAGCGTGGAAAGCGGGAGCACAGATACGCAGTATTTT
TRBJ1-2,TRBV5-6,NA,NA,14,CASSTQGPVGGYTF,TGTGCCAGCAGCACCCAGGGCCCGGTGGGTGGCTACACCTTC
TRBJ2-7,TRBV9,NA,TRBD2,16,CASSPGTSGASYEQYF,TGTGCCAGCAGCCCGGGGACTAGCGGGGCCTCCTACGAGCAGTACTTC
TRBJ1-1,TRBV9,NA,NA,15,CASSVSSVGSTEAFF,TGTGCCAGCAGCGTCTCATCAGTAGGGAGCACTGAAGCTTTCTTT
TRBJ2-3,TRBV7-9,many,NA,16,CASSFRPDIQMDTQYF,TGTGCCAGCAGCTTTCGCCCAGACATTCAAATGGATACGCAGTATTTT
TRBJ2-1,TRBV9,NA,NA,16,CASSVEDGRGVNEQFF,TGTGCCAGCAGCGTGGAGGACGGGAGAGGAGTGAATGAGCAGTTCTTC
TRBJ2-5,TRBV7-9,NA,NA,13,CASSPDALGTQYF,TGTGCCAGCAGCCCGGACGCCCTGGGGACCCAGTACTTC
TRBJ2-5,TRBV11-2,few,TRBD1,14,CASNRRGYQETQYF,TGTGCCAGCAACCGCAGGGGGTACCAAGAGACCCAGTACTTC
TRBJ1-1,TRBV11-2,NA,NA,16,CASSAFPTTMNTEAFF,TGTGCCAGCAGCGCTTTTCCGACGACCATGAACACTGAAGCTTTCTTT
TRBJ1-2,TRBV29-1,few,NA,14,CSVEERVPSYGYTF,TGCAGCGTTGAGGAACGGGTTCCGAGCTATGGCTACACCTTC
TRBJ2-3,TRBV19,few,TRBD1,13,CASDRGPSDTQYF,TGTGCCAGCGACAGGGGGCCTTCGGATACGCAGTATTTT
TRBJ2-7,TRBV7-9,NA,TRBD1,11,CASTTDRGLYF,TGTGCCAGCACGACCGACAGGGGGTTGTACTTC
TRBJ2-1,TRBV5-1,NA,NA,15,CASSLISADYNEQFF,TGCGCCAGCAGCTTAATAAGCGCCGATTACAATGAGCAGTTCTTC
TRBJ2-3,TRBV11-2,NA,NA,14,CASSLKGRPDTQYF,TGTGCCAGCAGCTTAAAGGGTCGCCCAGATACGCAGTATTTT
TRBJ2-3,TRBV27,few,NA,15,CASSLRTGSLDTQYF,TGTGCCAGCAGTTTACGGACTGGAAGCTTAGATACGCAGTATTTT